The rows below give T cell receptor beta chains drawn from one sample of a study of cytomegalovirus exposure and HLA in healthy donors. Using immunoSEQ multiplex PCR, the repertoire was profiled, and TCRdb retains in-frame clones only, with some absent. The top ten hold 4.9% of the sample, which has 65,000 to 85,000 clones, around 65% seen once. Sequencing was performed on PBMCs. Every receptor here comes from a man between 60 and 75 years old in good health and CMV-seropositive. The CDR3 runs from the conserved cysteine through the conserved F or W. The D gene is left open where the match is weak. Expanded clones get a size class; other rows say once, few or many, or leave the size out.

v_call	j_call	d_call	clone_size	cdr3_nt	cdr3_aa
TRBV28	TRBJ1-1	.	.	TGTGCCAGCAGTTCTGGACAGAACACTGAAGCTTTCTTT	CASSSGQNTEAFF
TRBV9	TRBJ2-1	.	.	TGTGCCAGCAGCAGGTGGGGGGGGGCGGATGAGCAGTTCTTC	CASSRWGGADEQFF
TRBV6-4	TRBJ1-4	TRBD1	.	TGTGCCAGCAAGGGGGACAGGGTAAAACTGTTTTTT	CASKGDRVKLFF
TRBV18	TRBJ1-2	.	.	TGTGCCAGCTCACCACCGGGATGGGGCGCGGTAGGAGGCTACACCTTC	CASSPPGWGAVGGYTF
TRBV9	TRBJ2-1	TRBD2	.	TGTGCCAGCAGCGATACTAGCGGGTACAATGAGCAGTTCTTC	CASSDTSGYNEQFF
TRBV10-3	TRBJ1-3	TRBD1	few	TGTGCCAGCACCCCCAGGGGGAAGAGTGGAAACACCATATATTTT	CASTPRGKSGNTIYF
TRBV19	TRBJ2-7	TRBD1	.	TGTGCCAGTAGCCCGGGACAGGGTCCCTACGAGCAGTACTTC	CASSPGQGPYEQYF
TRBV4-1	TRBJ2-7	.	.	TGCGCCAGCAGCCGGACCGGGACAACTATCTACGAGCAGTACTTC	CASSRTGTTIYEQYF
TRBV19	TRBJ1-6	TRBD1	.	TGTGCCAGTATCGGGGACAGGGAGAATTCACCCCTCCACTTT	CASIGDRENSPLHF
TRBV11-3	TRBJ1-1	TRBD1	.	TGTGCCAGCAGCCCTGGGACAGGGTGGAGTTCTGAAGCTTTCTTT	CASSPGTGWSSEAFF
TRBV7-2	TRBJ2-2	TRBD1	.	TGTGCCAGCAGCCGCACAGGGGCGAACACCGGGGAGCTGTTTTTT	CASSRTGANTGELFF
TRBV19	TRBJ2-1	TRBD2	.	TGTGCCAGTAGTTCGGGACTAGCGGGAGGGAACAATGAGCAGTTCTTC	CASSSGLAGGNNEQFF
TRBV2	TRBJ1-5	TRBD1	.	TGTGCCAGCAGGGTTGGACAGGGGGGGCAGCCCCAGCATTTT	CASRVGQGGQPQHF
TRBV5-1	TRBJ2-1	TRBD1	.	TGCGCCAGCAGCTGGTTACAGGGGGCCACATACAATGAGCAGTTCTTC	CASSWLQGATYNEQFF
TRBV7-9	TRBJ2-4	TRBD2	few	TGTGCCAGCAGCTTAGACTCCCCGGGGGGCATTCAGTACTTC	CASSLDSPGGIQYF
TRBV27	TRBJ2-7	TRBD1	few	TGTGCCAGCAGCATGGGACAGGGGGGATACGAGCAGTACTTC	CASSMGQGGYEQYF
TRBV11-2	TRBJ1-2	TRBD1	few	TGTGCCAGCAGCCAATTACAGGGGGGGGATGGCTACACCTTC	CASSQLQGGDGYTF